The next 5 T cell receptor beta chains were all read from a single sample in a study of spatial heterogeneity in lung cancer. Time point given: sample taken at primary tumor resection. Whole RNA obtained from tumor, nontumor lung or frozen PBMC underwent sequencing without sorting. TCRdb used MiXCR to reprocess the 5' RACE reads, holding one entry per CDR3 protein. The sample includes roughly 10,000 distinct CDR3 sequences, about 6.3% of them seen just once. The sequencing here drew on PBMCs, taken at surgery. The receptors derive from a male donor with early-stage non-small cell lung cancer.

This clonotype was detected many times. This beta chain represents an off-target read in a library built for alpha chains; its size is of limited meaning. This chain uses TRBV7-9 with TRBJ2-7; possible D gene TRBD2, 6 bases. Germline V CDR1 and CDR2: SEHNR, FQNEAQ (reference sequence). CDR3 length: 13 amino acids. V was trimmed by 5 bases and J by 8 bases, leaving 16 bases between them. The CDR3 here is CASSPGSGGQQYF. The CDR3 DNA sequence: TGTGCCAGCAGCCCAGGCAGTGGAGGGCAGCAGTACTTC.

As to this clonotype: This beta chain came through as a stray read in a library set up for alpha chains, and its size says little. This chain uses TRBV5-1 with TRBJ2-5, with TRBD2 matching 7 bases. The CDR3 is 18 residues long. Germline V lookup: CDR1 SGHRS, CDR2 YFSETQ. Germline trimming cut 7 bases from V and 5 bases from J; bases unmatched to any gene: 23. CDR3 bases: TGCGCCAGCGGCATTCTCTTGGCGGGGGTACACATAGCGGAGACCCAGTACTTC. Protein product: CASGILLAGVHIAETQYF.

There are a few counts of this clonotype. This beta chain came through as a stray read in a library set up for alpha chains, and its size says little. The chain joins TRBV12-3 or TRBV12-4 to TRBJ2-7; TRBD1 matches 7 bases. The CDR3 length is 12 residues. Germline trimming cut 5 bases from V and 4 bases from J; bases unmatched to any gene: 2. CDR3 amino acids: CASSRTGYEQYF. For the CDR3, the DNA is TGTGCCAGCAGTCGGACAGGTTACGAGCAGTACTTC.

This clonotype came up a few times. This beta chain lies outside the target of a library built for alpha chains; its clone size means little. The chain carries TRBV7-2 and TRBJ2-4; TRBD1 aligns across 7 bases. V lost 5 bases and J lost 6; bases outside the gene matches: 4. The CDR3 has 13 residues. Germline values: CDR1 SGHTA, CDR2 FQGNSA. The CDR3 nucleotides are TGTGCCAGCAGCGTCCGACAGGGAAACATTCAGTACTTC. It translates to CASSVRQGNIQYF.

The table lists this clonotype with many counts. As an off-target read in a library built for alpha chains, this beta chain has a frequency of little significance. V gene TRBV5-1 combines with J gene TRBJ2-2; D unresolved. Deletions cut 1 base from V and 0 bases from J, with 16 bases between. The length of the CDR3 is 18 residues. Germline lookup yields CDR1 SGHRS and CDR2 YFSETQ. CDR3 in DNA: TGCGCCAGCAGCTTGTCGGGCGGCTACAGATCGAACACCGGGGAGCTGTTTTTT. This sequence encodes CASSLSGGYRSNTGELFF.